This TCR beta chain was found in a study of T cell responses to AZD1222 COVID-19 vaccine (dated by TCRdb to the early 2020s). Regarding the study in general: AZD1222 recipients whose second dose came at about 4 weeks and those whose second dose came at about 12 weeks were combined into one group, since spike-specific TCR depth and breadth did not differ between the two schedules. Enrollment into the trials was organized by age into subgroups of 18-55, 56-69 and 70-plus years, and those subgroups contained approximately 160, 26 and 62 TCR-sequenced participants, respectively. A total of roughly 240 trial participants underwent TCR sequencing, of whom about 210 received two doses of AZD1222 and about 25 received two doses of the MenACWY control vaccine.

The CDR3 regions of human TCRbeta chains were subjected to immunosequencing. On the study's bioinformatics: Repertoire TCRs were checked for matches against a reference library of SARS-CoV-2-specific TCRs that had been generated using the MIRA antigen-specificity platform. Breadth was defined as the fraction of unique TCRs that were SARS-CoV-2-associated, and depth was defined as the fraction of total T cells that were SARS-CoV-2-associated. Using the MIRA data, every spike-specific TCR was mapped to the spike region that the TCR reacted to and assigned to either a CD4 or a CD8 class. Log10-transformed breadth and depth values were compared by one-way ANOVA with Sidak's multiple comparisons tests. TCRdb carries this immuneACCESS record with in-frame sequences only. Its versions omit some clonotypes, under half of them owing to an unresolved V gene in the studies checked, with the rest unexplained. Clone size and the V and J calls come from that table; the DNA yielded D and trimming. Within this sample are 100,000 to 150,000 clones, with about 89% of them counted one time only. The top ten hold around 4% of the sample.

Read against the paper, the sample's time point label means: baseline before first vaccination. The vaccinee samples were drawn from two UK trials, COV001 and COV002, one of which was a single-blind randomized controlled phase 2/3 trial testing AZD1222 (ChAdOx1 nCoV-19) in healthy adults. For TCRbeta chain sequencing, PBMC samples from trial participants were taken at day 0 and at day 28 after the second dose. From its cysteine to its phenylalanine, the CDR3 spans 15 amino acids. Only the CDR3 portion is preserved as DNA: 45 bases, with reading frame beginning at the first base. V and J are truncated by 0 bases and 3 bases respectively, leaving an intervening sequence of 12 bases. Via the germline V gene, CDR1 is MNHNS and CDR2 SASEGT. For this clone: Its antigen remains unidentified. The sample holds no much larger clone one base away, and base qualities are not on file.

Results and caveats for the whole study, not just this receptor: Because no day 14 peak-response samples were available, repertoires were characterized only after the peak T cell response. In the small 56-69-year group, the increase in depth fell short of significance, most likely because of low power. Conclusions about previously exposed vaccinees are limited, since just five or six AZD1222 recipients were seropositive for SARS-CoV-2 at baseline. Vaccine-associated CD4 TCRs spanned the whole spike protein, with dominant responses in regions 160-218 and 743-854. Participants were mostly white British, with more females than males. The authors suggested clonal diversity may have been underestimated. Reportedly, almost half of the unique spike-specific TCRs recognized epitopes lying outside the regions that are mutated in the B.1.351 and B.1.1.7 variants. A significant rise in spike-specific TCR breadth and depth was observed after two AZD1222 doses relative to day 0 and relative to MenACWY recipients.

The rearrangement joined TRBV6-1 to TRBJ2-7, with the D gene call left open. The origin of this receptor is an adult in good health. Source: peripheral blood, taken on day 0 of AZD1222 vaccination. The CDR3 here reads CASSEALDLLYEQYF. In nucleotides, the sequence is TGTGCCAGCAGTGAAGCGCTGGACCTCCTCTACGAGCAGTACTTC.